A selection of T cell receptor beta chains follows, all from one sample in a study of T cells in Graves' hyperthyroidism and ophthalmopathy. TCRdb ran MiXCR on the multiplex PCR reads and lists one entry per CDR3 protein. The sample has some 800,000 distinct CDR3 sequences; around 38% are singletons. Sequenced: blood. These receptors were taken from a man aged 18 to 30 with Graves' hyperthyroidism. CDR3s include the opening cysteine and the closing phenylalanine or tryptophan. The order of the fields is D gene, V gene, J gene, clone size, CDR3 DNA, CDR3 protein. D genes are given only for firm matches. Some rows have no size entry. The others give once, few or many, or a class for an expanded clone.

D gene: NA
V gene: TRBV2
J gene: TRBJ1-5
clone size: few
CDR3 DNA: TGTGCCAGCAGTGAGGGACCCCGCAATCAGCCCCAGCATTTT
CDR3 protein: CASSEGPRNQPQHF

D gene: NA
V gene: TRBV7-9
J gene: TRBJ2-5
clone size: NA
CDR3 DNA: TGTGCCAGCAGCCTAACCGGACAGAAACAAGAGACCCAGTACTTC
CDR3 protein: CASSLTGQKQETQYF

D gene: TRBD1
V gene: TRBV7-8
J gene: TRBJ2-1
clone size: NA
CDR3 DNA: TGTGCCAGCAGCGCCGGGACAGGGGCCTACAATGAGCAGTTCTTC
CDR3 protein: CASSAGTGAYNEQFF

D gene: NA
V gene: TRBV20-1
J gene: TRBJ2-2
clone size: few
CDR3 DNA: TGCAGTGCACGAGGGGCGGACGGGGAGCTGTTTTTT
CDR3 protein: CSARGADGELFF

D gene: NA
V gene: TRBV7-2
J gene: TRBJ2-3
clone size: NA
CDR3 DNA: TGTGCCAGCGCTATGTACGCGGGGAGAACAGATACGCAGTATTTT
CDR3 protein: CASAMYAGRTDTQYF

D gene: NA
V gene: TRBV2
J gene: TRBJ1-6
clone size: many
CDR3 DNA: TGTGCCAGCAGCGTCCGACAGCCGGGGTATTCACCCCTCCACTTT
CDR3 protein: CASSVRQPGYSPLHF

D gene: TRBD2
V gene: TRBV20-1
J gene: TRBJ2-7
clone size: NA
CDR3 DNA: TGCAGTGCTAGGGCACATAGCGGGAGGGCCTACGAGCAGTACTTC
CDR3 protein: CSARAHSGRAYEQYF

D gene: NA
V gene: TRBV9
J gene: TRBJ2-7
clone size: NA
CDR3 DNA: TGTGCCAGCAGCCCCCATGGAACGTCCTACGAGCAGTACTTC
CDR3 protein: CASSPHGTSYEQYF

D gene: NA
V gene: TRBV19
J gene: TRBJ1-1
clone size: few
CDR3 DNA: TGTGCCAGTAGTATCTTAGGTCAGGGGAACACTGAAGCTTTCTTT
CDR3 protein: CASSILGQGNTEAFF

D gene: NA
V gene: TRBV29-1
J gene: TRBJ2-7
clone size: many
CDR3 DNA: TGCAGCGTTGAGCAGGGTAACGACGAGCAGTACTTC
CDR3 protein: CSVEQGNDEQYF

D gene: NA
V gene: TRBV20-1
J gene: TRBJ2-7
clone size: few
CDR3 DNA: TGCAGTGCTAGTGATGACCTCCTCTCCTACGAGCAGTACTTC
CDR3 protein: CSASDDLLSYEQYF

D gene: NA
V gene: TRBV15
J gene: TRBJ2-5
clone size: NA
CDR3 DNA: TGTGCCACAGGGCAGAATAGCAATCAGCCCCAGTACTTC
CDR3 protein: CATGQNSNQPQYF

D gene: NA
V gene: TRBV12-3/TRBV12-4
J gene: TRBJ1-1
clone size: once
CDR3 DNA: TGTGCCAGCAGTTTCCTAGCGGGGGATGTGAACACTGAAGCTTTCTTT
CDR3 protein: CASSFLAGDVNTEAFF

D gene: NA
V gene: TRBV7-8
J gene: TRBJ1-3
clone size: many
CDR3 DNA: TGTGCCAGCAGCTTCGGGTTCTCTGGAAACACCATATATTTT
CDR3 protein: CASSFGFSGNTIYF

D gene: NA
V gene: TRBV4-1
J gene: TRBJ2-7
clone size: NA
CDR3 DNA: TGCGCCAGCAGCCAAGCACCGAATTACGAGCAGTACTTC
CDR3 protein: CASSQAPNYEQYF

D gene: TRBD1
V gene: TRBV29-1
J gene: TRBJ2-2
clone size: NA
CDR3 DNA: TGCAGCGTTAAGACAGGGGCGAACACCGGGGAGCTGTTTTTT
CDR3 protein: CSVKTGANTGELFF

D gene: NA
V gene: TRBV7-2
J gene: TRBJ1-5
clone size: many
CDR3 DNA: TGTGCCAGCAGCTTACAAGCAGAAGTCAATCAGCCCCAGCATTTT
CDR3 protein: CASSLQAEVNQPQHF

D gene: NA
V gene: TRBV15
J gene: TRBJ1-1
clone size: NA
CDR3 DNA: TGTGCCACCAGCAGAGGAGGCGGTACTAATGAAGCTTTCTTT
CDR3 protein: CATSRGGGTNEAFF

D gene: TRBD1
V gene: TRBV10-3
J gene: TRBJ1-2
clone size: NA
CDR3 DNA: TGTGCCATCCGACAGGGGAGCGATGGCTACACCTTC
CDR3 protein: CAIRQGSDGYTF

D gene: NA
V gene: TRBV6-1
J gene: TRBJ1-5
clone size: NA
CDR3 DNA: TGTGCCAGCATCTACACGGCGGAGTCGTGGCAGCCCCAGCATTTT
CDR3 protein: CASIYTAESWQPQHF

D gene: TRBD2
V gene: TRBV2
J gene: TRBJ2-5
clone size: many
CDR3 DNA: TGTGCCACCACCGGGACTAGCGTCGGAGAGACCCAGTACTTC
CDR3 protein: CATTGTSVGETQYF

D gene: NA
V gene: TRBV10-3
J gene: TRBJ2-5
clone size: NA
CDR3 DNA: TGTGCCAGCAGCGGCCTGCAAAACTCCCCGGGGACCCAGTACTTC
CDR3 protein: CASSGLQNSPGTQYF

D gene: NA
V gene: TRBV12-3/TRBV12-4
J gene: TRBJ1-3
clone size: few
CDR3 DNA: TGTGCCAGCAGTTTATTTGGAAACACCATATATTTT
CDR3 protein: CASSLFGNTIYF

D gene: NA
V gene: TRBV11-1
J gene: TRBJ2-2
clone size: few
CDR3 DNA: TGTGCCAGCAGCTTAGCGACTATCGGGACCGGGGAGCTGTTTTTT
CDR3 protein: CASSLATIGTGELFF

D gene: TRBD2
V gene: TRBV7-6
J gene: TRBJ2-7
clone size: NA
CDR3 DNA: TGTGCCAGCAGCCCCCGGAGGAGGGCTAGCGGGTACGAGCAGTACTTC
CDR3 protein: CASSPRRRASGYEQYF

D gene: NA
V gene: TRBV7-2
J gene: TRBJ1-5
clone size: NA
CDR3 DNA: TGTGCCAGCAGCTCCACAGTTATCTTCGATCAGCCCCAGCATTTT
CDR3 protein: CASSSTVIFDQPQHF

D gene: NA
V gene: TRBV5-1
J gene: TRBJ1-1
clone size: many
CDR3 DNA: TGCGCCAGCAGCTCTCAGAGGAACACTGAAGCTTTCTTT
CDR3 protein: CASSSQRNTEAFF

D gene: NA
V gene: TRBV15
J gene: TRBJ2-3
clone size: NA
CDR3 DNA: TGTGCCACCAGCAGAGACCGACAGGCAGCTCGTCTGGTTTCCGATACGCAGTATTTT
CDR3 protein: CATSRDRQAARLVSDTQYF

D gene: TRBD2
V gene: TRBV7-6
J gene: TRBJ2-5
clone size: NA
CDR3 DNA: TGTGCCAGCAGCTTCGACCTAGCGGGGAACCAAGAGACCCAGTACTTC
CDR3 protein: CASSFDLAGNQETQYF

D gene: NA
V gene: TRBV6-2/TRBV6-3
J gene: TRBJ1-1
clone size: few
CDR3 DNA: TGTGCCAGCAGTTCTCCCTCGGACAGGAACACTGAAGCTTTCTTT
CDR3 protein: CASSSPSDRNTEAFF

D gene: NA
V gene: TRBV7-6
J gene: TRBJ2-7
clone size: NA
CDR3 DNA: TGTGCCAGCAGCTTTGCAGGATCGGCTTTCGAGCAGTACTTC
CDR3 protein: CASSFAGSAFEQYF

D gene: TRBD1
V gene: TRBV4-1
J gene: TRBJ1-2
clone size: NA
CDR3 DNA: TGCGCCAGCAGCCAACCCCGGGACAGGAACTATGGCTACACCTTC
CDR3 protein: CASSQPRDRNYGYTF

D gene: NA
V gene: TRBV5-1
J gene: TRBJ1-1
clone size: many
CDR3 DNA: TGCGCCAGCAGCTTGGAGACGGCTGAGAACACTGAAGCTTTCTTT
CDR3 protein: CASSLETAENTEAFF

D gene: NA
V gene: TRBV6-1
J gene: TRBJ1-6
clone size: few
CDR3 DNA: TGTGCCAGCAGTTCGGGGGGACATGGTGGCGGGGATTCACCCCTCCACTTT
CDR3 protein: CASSSGGHGGGDSPLHF

D gene: TRBD1
V gene: TRBV2
J gene: TRBJ1-2
clone size: few
CDR3 DNA: TGTGCCAGCAGCTCGACTACAGGGGGTCATGGCTACACCTTC
CDR3 protein: CASSSTTGGHGYTF

D gene: TRBD1
V gene: TRBV9
J gene: TRBJ2-7
clone size: NA
CDR3 DNA: TGTGCCAGCAGCACCAGGACAGGGGGTATCGTCGAGCAGTACTTC
CDR3 protein: CASSTRTGGIVEQYF

D gene: NA
V gene: TRBV6-1
J gene: TRBJ1-4
clone size: few
CDR3 DNA: TGTGCCAGCAAACCGGGCCCGGGTAGTGAAAAACTGTTTTTT
CDR3 protein: CASKPGPGSEKLFF

D gene: TRBD1
V gene: TRBV15
J gene: TRBJ2-7
clone size: many
CDR3 DNA: TGTGCCACCAGCCCGGGACAGGGTGTTTCCGACGAGCAGTACTTC
CDR3 protein: CATSPGQGVSDEQYF

D gene: NA
V gene: TRBV12-3/TRBV12-4
J gene: TRBJ1-5
clone size: many
CDR3 DNA: TGTGCCAGCAGTTTAGTCCATAGCAATCAGCCCCAGCATTTT
CDR3 protein: CASSLVHSNQPQHF

D gene: NA
V gene: TRBV2
J gene: TRBJ1-1
clone size: NA
CDR3 DNA: TGTGCCAGCAGTCACGCAGGAGCTAACACTGAAGCTTTCTTT
CDR3 protein: CASSHAGANTEAFF

D gene: NA
V gene: TRBV20-1
J gene: TRBJ1-6
clone size: NA
CDR3 DNA: TGCAGTGCTAGAGAAAGGGTTAATTCACCCCTCCACTTT
CDR3 protein: CSARERVNSPLHF

D gene: NA
V gene: TRBV5-1
J gene: TRBJ1-5
clone size: many
CDR3 DNA: TGCGCCAGCAGCTTGTTCGGCAATCAGCCCCAGCATTTT
CDR3 protein: CASSLFGNQPQHF

D gene: TRBD1
V gene: TRBV7-9
J gene: TRBJ1-5
clone size: NA
CDR3 DNA: TGTGCCAGCAGCATTGGACAGGGAGGTAGCAATCAGCTCCAGCATTTT
CDR3 protein: CASSIGQGGSNQLQHF

D gene: NA
V gene: TRBV12-3/TRBV12-4
J gene: TRBJ1-5
clone size: few
CDR3 DNA: TGTGCCAGCAGTTTAGAGGGGGTTTGGCCCCAGCATTTT
CDR3 protein: CASSLEGVWPQHF

D gene: NA
V gene: TRBV5-6
J gene: TRBJ1-1
clone size: few
CDR3 DNA: TGTGCCAGCAGCTTGGTGTGGGGCATGAACACTGAAGCTTTCTTT
CDR3 protein: CASSLVWGMNTEAFF

D gene: NA
V gene: TRBV10-2
J gene: TRBJ2-1
clone size: NA
CDR3 DNA: TGCGCCAGCAGCCAGAATGAGCAGTTCTTC
CDR3 protein: CASSQNEQFF

D gene: NA
V gene: TRBV4-1
J gene: TRBJ1-1
clone size: NA
CDR3 DNA: TGCGCCAGCAGCCAACCGTACCAGGACCCTCGGACTGAAGCTTTCTTT
CDR3 protein: CASSQPYQDPRTEAFF

D gene: NA
V gene: TRBV2
J gene: TRBJ1-5
clone size: NA
CDR3 DNA: TGTGCCGGCAGACGGGCTGGCAATCAGCCCCAGCATTTT
CDR3 protein: CAGRRAGNQPQHF

D gene: TRBD1
V gene: TRBV29-1
J gene: TRBJ1-2
clone size: NA
CDR3 DNA: TGCAGCGTTCTGTCAGGGGGCTATGGCTACACCTTC
CDR3 protein: CSVLSGGYGYTF

D gene: NA
V gene: TRBV7-2
J gene: TRBJ1-2
clone size: NA
CDR3 DNA: TGTGCCAGCAGCGCGGGGGGCCAAGGCTACACCTTC
CDR3 protein: CASSAGGQGYTF

D gene: NA
V gene: TRBV20-1
J gene: TRBJ1-1
clone size: once
CDR3 DNA: TGCAGTGCTAGAGCAATGGGGATGAGCACTGAAGCTTTCTTT
CDR3 protein: CSARAMGMSTEAFF

D gene: NA
V gene: TRBV11-2
J gene: TRBJ2-7
clone size: NA
CDR3 DNA: TGTGCCAGCAGCTCCTCAGCTGTAACCTCCTCCTACGAGCAGTACTTC
CDR3 protein: CASSSSAVTSSYEQYF

D gene: NA
V gene: TRBV25-1
J gene: TRBJ2-5
clone size: NA
CDR3 DNA: TGTGCTAGAGTACTAGCCGGGGAGACCCAGTACTTC
CDR3 protein: CARVLAGETQYF